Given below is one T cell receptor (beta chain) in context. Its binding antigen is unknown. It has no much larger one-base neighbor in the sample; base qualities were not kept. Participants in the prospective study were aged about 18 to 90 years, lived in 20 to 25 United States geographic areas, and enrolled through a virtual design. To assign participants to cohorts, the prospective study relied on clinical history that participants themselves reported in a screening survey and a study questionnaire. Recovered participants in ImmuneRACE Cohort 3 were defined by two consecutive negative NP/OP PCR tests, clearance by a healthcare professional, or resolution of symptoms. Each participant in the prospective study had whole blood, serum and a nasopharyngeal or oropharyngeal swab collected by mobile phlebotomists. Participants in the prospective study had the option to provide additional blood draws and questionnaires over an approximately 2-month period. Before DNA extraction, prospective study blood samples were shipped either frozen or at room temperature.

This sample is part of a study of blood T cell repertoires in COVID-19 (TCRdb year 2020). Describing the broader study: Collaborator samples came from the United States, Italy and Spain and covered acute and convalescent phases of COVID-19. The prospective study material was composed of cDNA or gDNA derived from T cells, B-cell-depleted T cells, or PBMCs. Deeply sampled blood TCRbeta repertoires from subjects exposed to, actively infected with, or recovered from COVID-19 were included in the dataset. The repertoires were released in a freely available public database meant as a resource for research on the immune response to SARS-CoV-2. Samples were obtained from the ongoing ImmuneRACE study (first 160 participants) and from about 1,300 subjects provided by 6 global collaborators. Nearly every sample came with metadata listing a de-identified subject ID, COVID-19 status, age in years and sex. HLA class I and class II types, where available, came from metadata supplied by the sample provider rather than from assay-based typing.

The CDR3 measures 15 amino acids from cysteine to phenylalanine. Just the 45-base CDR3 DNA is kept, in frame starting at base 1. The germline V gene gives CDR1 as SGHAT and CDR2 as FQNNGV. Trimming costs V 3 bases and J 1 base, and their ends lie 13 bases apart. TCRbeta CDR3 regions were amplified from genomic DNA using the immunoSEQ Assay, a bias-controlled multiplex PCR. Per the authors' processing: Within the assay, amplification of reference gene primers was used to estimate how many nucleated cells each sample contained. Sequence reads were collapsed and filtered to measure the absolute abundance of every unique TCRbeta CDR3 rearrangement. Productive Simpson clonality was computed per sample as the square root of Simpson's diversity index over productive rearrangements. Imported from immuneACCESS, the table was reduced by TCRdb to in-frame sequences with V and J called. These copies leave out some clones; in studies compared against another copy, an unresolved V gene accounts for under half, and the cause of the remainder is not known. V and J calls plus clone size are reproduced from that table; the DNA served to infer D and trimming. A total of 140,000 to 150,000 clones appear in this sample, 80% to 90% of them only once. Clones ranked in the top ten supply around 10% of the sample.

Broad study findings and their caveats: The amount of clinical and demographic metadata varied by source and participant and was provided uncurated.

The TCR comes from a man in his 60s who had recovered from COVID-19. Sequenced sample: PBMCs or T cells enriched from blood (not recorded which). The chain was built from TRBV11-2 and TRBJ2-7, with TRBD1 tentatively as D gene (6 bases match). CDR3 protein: CASSFSTGRSYEQYF. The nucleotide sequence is TGTGCCAGCAGCTTTTCGACAGGCCGATCCTACGAGCAGTACTTC.